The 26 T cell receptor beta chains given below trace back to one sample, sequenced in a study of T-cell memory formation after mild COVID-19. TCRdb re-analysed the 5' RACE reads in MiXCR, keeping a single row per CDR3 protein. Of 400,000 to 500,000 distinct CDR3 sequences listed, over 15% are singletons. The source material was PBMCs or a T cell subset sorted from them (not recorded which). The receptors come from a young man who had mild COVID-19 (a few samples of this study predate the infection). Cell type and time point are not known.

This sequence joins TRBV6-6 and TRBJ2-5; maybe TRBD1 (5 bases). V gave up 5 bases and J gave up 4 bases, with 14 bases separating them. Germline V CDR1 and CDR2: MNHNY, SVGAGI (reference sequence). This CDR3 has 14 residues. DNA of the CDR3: TGTGCCAGCAGTCGTCCCGCCCAGGGAGAGACCCAGTACTTC. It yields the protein CASSRPAQGETQYF.

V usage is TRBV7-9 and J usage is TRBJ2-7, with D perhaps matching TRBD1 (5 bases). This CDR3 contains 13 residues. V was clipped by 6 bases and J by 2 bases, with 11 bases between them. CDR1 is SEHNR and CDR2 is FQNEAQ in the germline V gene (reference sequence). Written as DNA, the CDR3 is TGTGCCAGCAGACACAGACAGACCTACGAGCAGTACTTC. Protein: CASRHRQTYEQYF.

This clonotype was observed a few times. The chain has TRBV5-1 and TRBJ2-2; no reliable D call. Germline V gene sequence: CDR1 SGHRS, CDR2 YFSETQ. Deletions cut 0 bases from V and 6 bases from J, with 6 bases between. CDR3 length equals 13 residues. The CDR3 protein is CASSLEAAGELFF. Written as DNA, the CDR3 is TGCGCCAGCAGCTTGGAGGCCGCCGGGGAGCTGTTTTTT.

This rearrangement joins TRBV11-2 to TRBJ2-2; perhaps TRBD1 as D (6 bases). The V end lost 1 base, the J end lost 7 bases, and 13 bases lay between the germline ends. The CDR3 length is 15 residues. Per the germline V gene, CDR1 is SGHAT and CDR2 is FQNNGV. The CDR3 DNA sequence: TGTGCCAGCAGCTTAGGTGTACAGGGCGGCGGGGAGCTGTTTTTT. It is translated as CASSLGVQGGGELFF. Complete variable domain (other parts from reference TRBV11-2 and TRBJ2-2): EAGVAQSPRYKIIEKRQSVAFWCNPISGHATLYWYQQILGQGPKLLIQFQNNGVVDDSQLPKDRFSAERLKGVDSTLKIQPAKLEDSAVYLCASSLGVQGGGELFFGEGSRLTVL.

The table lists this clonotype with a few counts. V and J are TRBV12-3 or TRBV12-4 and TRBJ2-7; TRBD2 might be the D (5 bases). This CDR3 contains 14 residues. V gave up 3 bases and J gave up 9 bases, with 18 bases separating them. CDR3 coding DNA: TGTGCCAGCAGTTTGGCTGAAGACTACCACTCGCAGTACTTC. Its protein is CASSLAEDYHSQYF.

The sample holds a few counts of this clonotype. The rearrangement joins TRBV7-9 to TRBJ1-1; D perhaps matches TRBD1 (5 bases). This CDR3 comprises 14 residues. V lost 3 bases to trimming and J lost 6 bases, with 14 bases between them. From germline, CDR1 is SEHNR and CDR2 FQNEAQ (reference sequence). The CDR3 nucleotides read TGTGCCAGCAGCTTTGGGGCCTCCGCAGCTGAAGCTTTCTTT. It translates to CASSFGASAAEAFF.

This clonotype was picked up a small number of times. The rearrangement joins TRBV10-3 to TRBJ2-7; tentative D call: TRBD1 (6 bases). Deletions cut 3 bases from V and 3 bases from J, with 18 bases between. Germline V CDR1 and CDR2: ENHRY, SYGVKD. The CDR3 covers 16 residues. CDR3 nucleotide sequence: TGTGCCATCAGTGATCTTGGACAGACGGGCAACTACGAGCAGTACTTC. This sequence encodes CAISDLGQTGNYEQYF.

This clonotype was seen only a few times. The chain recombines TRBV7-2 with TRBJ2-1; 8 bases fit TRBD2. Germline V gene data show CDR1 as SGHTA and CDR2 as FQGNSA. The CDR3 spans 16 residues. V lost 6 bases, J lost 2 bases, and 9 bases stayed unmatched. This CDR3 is CASSPPSSGAYNEQFF. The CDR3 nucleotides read TGTGCCAGCAGTCCGCCCAGTAGCGGGGCCTACAATGAGCAGTTCTTC.

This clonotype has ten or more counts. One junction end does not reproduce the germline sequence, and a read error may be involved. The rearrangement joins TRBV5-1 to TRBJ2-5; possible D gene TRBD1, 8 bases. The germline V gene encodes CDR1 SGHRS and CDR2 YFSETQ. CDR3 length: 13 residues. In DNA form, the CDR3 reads TGTGCCAGCAGCTTACAGGGGGGGGAGACCCAGTACTTC. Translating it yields CASSLQGGETQYF.

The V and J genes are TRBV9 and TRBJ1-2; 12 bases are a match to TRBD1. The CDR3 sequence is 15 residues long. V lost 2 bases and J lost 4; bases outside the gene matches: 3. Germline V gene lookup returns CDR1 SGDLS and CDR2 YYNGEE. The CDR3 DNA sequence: TGTGCCAGCAGCGTCCGGGACAGGGGGCCCTATGGCTACACCTTC. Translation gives CASSVRDRGPYGYTF.

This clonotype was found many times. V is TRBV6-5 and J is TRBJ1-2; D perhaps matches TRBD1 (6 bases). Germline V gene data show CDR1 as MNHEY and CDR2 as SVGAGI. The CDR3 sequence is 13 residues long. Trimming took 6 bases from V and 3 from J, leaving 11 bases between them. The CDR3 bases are TGTGCCAGCAGGGCACAGGGTTACTATGGCTACACCTTC. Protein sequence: CASRAQGYYGYTF.

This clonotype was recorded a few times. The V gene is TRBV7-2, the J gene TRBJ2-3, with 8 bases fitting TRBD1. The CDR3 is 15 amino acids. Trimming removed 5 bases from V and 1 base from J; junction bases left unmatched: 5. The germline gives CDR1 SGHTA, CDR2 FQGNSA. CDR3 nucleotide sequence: TGTGCCAGCAGCCCCCAGGGACAGGGCACAGATACGCAGTATTTT. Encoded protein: CASSPQGQGTDTQYF.

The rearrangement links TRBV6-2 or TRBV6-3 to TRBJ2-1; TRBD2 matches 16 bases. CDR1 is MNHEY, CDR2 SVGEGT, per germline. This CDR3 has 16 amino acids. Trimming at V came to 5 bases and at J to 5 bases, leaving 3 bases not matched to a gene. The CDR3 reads CASSRGTSGGDNEQFF. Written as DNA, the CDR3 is TGTGCCAGCAGTCGCGGGACTAGCGGGGGGGACAATGAGCAGTTCTTC.

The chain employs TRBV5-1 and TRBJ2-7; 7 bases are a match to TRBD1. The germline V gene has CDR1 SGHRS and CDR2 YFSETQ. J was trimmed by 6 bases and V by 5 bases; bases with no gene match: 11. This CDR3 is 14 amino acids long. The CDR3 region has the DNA TGCGCCAGCAGTCCGACGGACAGGACGGGCGAGCAGTACTTC. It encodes CASSPTDRTGEQYF.

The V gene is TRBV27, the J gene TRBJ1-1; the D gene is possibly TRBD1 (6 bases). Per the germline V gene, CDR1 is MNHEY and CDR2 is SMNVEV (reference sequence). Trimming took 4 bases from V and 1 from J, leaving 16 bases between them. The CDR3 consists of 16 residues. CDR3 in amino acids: CASSSYRGRRNTEAFF. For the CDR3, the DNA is TGTGCCAGCAGTTCCTACCGGGGGCGGCGGAACACTGAAGCTTTCTTT.

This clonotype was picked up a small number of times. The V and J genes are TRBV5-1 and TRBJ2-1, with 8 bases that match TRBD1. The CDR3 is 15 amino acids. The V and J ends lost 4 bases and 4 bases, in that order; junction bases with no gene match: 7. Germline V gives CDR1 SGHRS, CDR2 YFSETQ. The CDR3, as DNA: TGCGCCAGCAGCCACGACAGGGGCGAGTACAATGAGCAGTTCTTC. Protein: CASSHDRGEYNEQFF.

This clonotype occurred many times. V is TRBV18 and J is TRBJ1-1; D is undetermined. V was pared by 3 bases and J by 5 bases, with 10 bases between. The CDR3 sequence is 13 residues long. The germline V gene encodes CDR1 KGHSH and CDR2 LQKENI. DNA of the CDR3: TGTGCCAGCTCACCGCCGGGGAGAACTGAAGCTTTCTTT. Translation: CASSPPGRTEAFF.

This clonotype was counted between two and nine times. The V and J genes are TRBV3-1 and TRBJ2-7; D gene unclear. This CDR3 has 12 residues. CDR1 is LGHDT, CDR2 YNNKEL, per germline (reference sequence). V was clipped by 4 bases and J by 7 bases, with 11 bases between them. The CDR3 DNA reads TGTGCCAGCAGCCTTGAGGCTGGTGAGCAGTACTTC. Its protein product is CASSLEAGEQYF.

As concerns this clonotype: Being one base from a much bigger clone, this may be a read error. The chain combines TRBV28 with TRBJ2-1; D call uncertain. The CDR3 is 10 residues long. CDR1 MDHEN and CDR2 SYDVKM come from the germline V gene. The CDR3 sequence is CASSFNEKFF. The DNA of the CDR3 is TGTGCCAGCAGTTTCAATGAGAAGTTCTTC. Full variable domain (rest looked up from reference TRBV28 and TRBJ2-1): DVKVTQSSRYLVKRTGEKVFLECVQDMDHENMFWYRQDPGLGLRLIYFSYDVKMKEKGDIPEGYSVSREKKERFSLILESASTNQTSMYLCASSFNEKFFGPGTRLTVL.

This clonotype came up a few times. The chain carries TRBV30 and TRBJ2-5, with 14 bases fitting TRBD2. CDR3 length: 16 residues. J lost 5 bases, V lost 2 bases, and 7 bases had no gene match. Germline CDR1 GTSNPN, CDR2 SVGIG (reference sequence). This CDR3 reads CAWSPGLAGALETQYF. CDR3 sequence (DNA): TGTGCCTGGAGTCCGGGACTAGCGGGGGCTCTGGAGACCCAGTACTTC.

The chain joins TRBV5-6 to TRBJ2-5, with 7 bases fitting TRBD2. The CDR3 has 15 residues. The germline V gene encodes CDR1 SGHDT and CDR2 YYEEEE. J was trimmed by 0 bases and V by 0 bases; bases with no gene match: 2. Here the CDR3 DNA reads TGTGCCAGCAGCTTGGGGGCGGGGGACCAAGAGACCCAGTACTTC. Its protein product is CASSLGAGDQETQYF.

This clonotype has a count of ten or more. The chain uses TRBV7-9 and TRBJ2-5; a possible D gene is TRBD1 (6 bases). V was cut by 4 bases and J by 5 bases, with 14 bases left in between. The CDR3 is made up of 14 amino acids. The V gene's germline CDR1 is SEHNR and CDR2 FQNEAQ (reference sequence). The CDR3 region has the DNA TGTGCCAGCAGCTCATCAGGGGTTCCGGAGACCCAGTACTTC. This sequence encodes CASSSSGVPETQYF. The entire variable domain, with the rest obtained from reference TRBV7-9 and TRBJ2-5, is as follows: DTGVSQNPRHKITKRGQNVTFRCDPISEHNRLYWYRQTLGQGPEFLTYFQNEAQLEKSRLLSDRFSAERPKGSFSTLEIQRTEQGDSAMYLCASSSSGVPETQYFGPGTRLLVL.

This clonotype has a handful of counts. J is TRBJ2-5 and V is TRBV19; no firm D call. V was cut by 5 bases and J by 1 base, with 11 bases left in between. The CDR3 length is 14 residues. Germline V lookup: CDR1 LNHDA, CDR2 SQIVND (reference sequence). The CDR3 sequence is CASSQRVGQETQYF. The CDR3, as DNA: TGTGCCAGTAGTCAACGGGTAGGCCAAGAGACCCAGTACTTC.

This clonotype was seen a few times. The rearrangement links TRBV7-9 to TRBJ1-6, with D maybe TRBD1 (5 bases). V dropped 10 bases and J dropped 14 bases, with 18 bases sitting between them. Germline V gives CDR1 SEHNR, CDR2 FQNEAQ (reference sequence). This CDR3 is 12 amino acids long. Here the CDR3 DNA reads TGTGCCATGGGGCCCCGCGATGACGCCCTCCACTTT. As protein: CAMGPRDDALHF.

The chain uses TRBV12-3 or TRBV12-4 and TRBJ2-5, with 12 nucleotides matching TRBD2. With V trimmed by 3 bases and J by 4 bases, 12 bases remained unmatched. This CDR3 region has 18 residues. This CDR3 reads CASSFSSGGANIGETQYF. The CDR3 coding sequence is TGTGCCAGCAGTTTCTCTAGCGGGGGGGCAAATATCGGAGAGACCCAGTACTTC.

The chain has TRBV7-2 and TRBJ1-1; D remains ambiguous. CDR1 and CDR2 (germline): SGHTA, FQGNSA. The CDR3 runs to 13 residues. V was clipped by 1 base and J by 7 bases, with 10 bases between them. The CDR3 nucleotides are TGTGCCAGCAGCTTAGGAGGTACAAATGAAGCTTTCTTT. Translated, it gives CASSLGGTNEAFF. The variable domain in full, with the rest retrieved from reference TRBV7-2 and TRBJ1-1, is GAGVSQSPSNKVTEKGKDVELRCDPISGHTALYWYRQSLGQGLEFLIYFQGNSAPDKSGLPSDRFSAERTGGSVSTLTIQRTQQEDSAVYLCASSLGGTNEAFFGQGTRLTVV.